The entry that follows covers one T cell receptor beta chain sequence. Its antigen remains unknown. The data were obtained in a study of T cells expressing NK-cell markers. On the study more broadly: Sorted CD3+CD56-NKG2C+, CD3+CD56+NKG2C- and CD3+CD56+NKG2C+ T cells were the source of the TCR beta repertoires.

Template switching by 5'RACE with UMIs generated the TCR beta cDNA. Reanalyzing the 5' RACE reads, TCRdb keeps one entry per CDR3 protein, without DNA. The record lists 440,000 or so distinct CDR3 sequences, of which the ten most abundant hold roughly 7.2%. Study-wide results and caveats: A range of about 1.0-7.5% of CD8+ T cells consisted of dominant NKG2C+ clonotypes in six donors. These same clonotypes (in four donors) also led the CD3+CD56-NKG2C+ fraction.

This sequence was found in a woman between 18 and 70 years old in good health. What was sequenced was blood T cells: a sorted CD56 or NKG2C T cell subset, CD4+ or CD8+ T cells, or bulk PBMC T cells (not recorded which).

This CDR3 is CASSPRDREGYTF. V gene TRBV7-9 combines with J gene TRBJ1-2; as DNA is missing, the TRBD1 call by TCRdb cannot be tested. The CDR3 is 13 residues long. Germline assignment: CDR1 SEHNR and CDR2 FQNEAQ (reference sequence).